Below, 30 T cell receptor beta chains from the same sample are listed, as sequenced in a study of shared clonotypes between healthy human individuals. Generated by immunoSEQ multiplex PCR, the TCRdb table keeps only in-frame clones and is missing some. The sample includes roughly 810,000 clones, about 97% of them seen just once. Naive CD8 cells lacked CD45RO, underwent positive selection for CCR7 and left out terminally differentiated effector memory CD45RA+ cells. The sequenced sample consisted of naive CD8+ T cells sorted from blood. All receptors derive from a man aged 30-40 years in good health.

The V and J genes are TRBV7-2 and TRBJ2-1; 8 nucleotides agree with TRBD2. V shed 5 bases, J shed 7 bases, and the junction held 10 bases outside the gene matches. The germline CDR1 and CDR2 sequences are SGHTA and FQGNSA. The CDR3 contains 15 residues. CDR3 sequence (DNA): TGTGCCAGCAGCCTAGTAGCGGGATCTGGGAATGAGCAGTTCTTC. Its protein is CASSLVAGSGNEQFF.

V and J are TRBV6-5 and TRBJ1-1, with a possible D match to TRBD1 (5 bases). V lost 0 bases, J lost 1 base, and 6 bases lay in between. This CDR3 has 14 amino acids. Germline V gives CDR1 MNHEY, CDR2 SVGAGI. The chain's CDR3 is CASSYSGRNTEAFF. For the CDR3, the DNA is TGTGCCAGCAGTTACTCGGGACGGAACACTGAAGCTTTCTTT.

The chain has TRBV5-1 and TRBJ2-1, with D perhaps assigned TRBD1 or TRBD2 (5 bases each). The CDR3 has 14 residues. The V and J ends lost 4 bases and 5 bases respectively, with 13 bases between them. The germline CDR1 and CDR2 sequences are SGHRS and YFSETQ. CDR3 residues: CASSPWDRDNEQFF. The CDR3 DNA reads TGCGCCAGCAGCCCCTGGGACCGCGACAATGAGCAGTTCTTC.

This clone has just a few counts. The germline gene is not matched at one end of the junction; a read error may be the cause. CDR3 DNA sequence: TGCAGCACCAGGGGTGGATCAAACATTCAGTACTTC. Protein: CSTRGGSNIQYF. This sequence joins TRBV6-5 and TRBJ2-4, with a tentative D call TRBD1 (6 bases). The CDR3 is 12 amino acids. Per germline, CDR1 MNHEY and CDR2 SVGAGI.

The chain employs TRBV11-2 and TRBJ2-7; 9 nucleotides agree with TRBD1. The CDR3 is 16 residues long. V was clipped by 4 bases and J by 3 bases; unmatched bases: 10. Germline CDR1 is SGHAT and CDR2 is FQNNGV. The CDR3 loop reads CASSSTSRDRDYEQYF. The CDR3 DNA reads as TGTGCCAGCAGCTCAACCAGCCGGGACAGGGACTACGAGCAGTACTTC. The variable domain in full, completed from reference TRBV11-2 and TRBJ2-7, reads EAGVAQSPRYKIIEKRQSVAFWCNPISGHATLYWYQQILGQGPKLLIQFQNNGVVDDSQLPKDRFSAERLKGVDSTLKIQPAKLEDSAVYLCASSSTSRDRDYEQYFGPGTRLTVT.

V and J are TRBV5-1 and TRBJ2-1, with a tentative D call TRBD1 (7 bases). Trimming shortened V by 3 bases and J by 4 bases, and 17 bases separated the two germline ends. Per the germline V gene, CDR1 is SGHRS and CDR2 is YFSETQ. CDR3 size: 16 residues. The chain's CDR3 is CASSSIAEGAYNEQFF. The CDR3 nucleotides are TGCGCCAGCAGCTCCATAGCGGAGGGGGCGTACAATGAGCAGTTCTTC.

The table lists this clone with a count of one. The chain uses TRBV18 and TRBJ2-1, with TRBD1 identical over 9 bases. This CDR3 contains 15 residues. Trimming cost V 5 bases and J 9 bases; bases outside gene matches: 11. Looked up from germline, CDR1 is KGHSH and CDR2 is LQKENI. CDR3 region: CASSASPGQGSEQFF. Here the CDR3 DNA reads TGTGCCAGCTCAGCGTCCCCGGGACAGGGAAGTGAGCAGTTCTTC.

The chain recombines TRBV7-8 with TRBJ2-3; 9 positions agree with TRBD2. The CDR3 consists of 17 residues. The V segment lost 4 bases and the J segment 1 base; nucleotides outside the gene matches: 9. The V gene's germline CDR1 is SGHVS and CDR2 FQNEAQ. The CDR3 bases are TGTGCCAGCAGCTCATTGATAGCGGGAGTCGGCACAGATACGCAGTATTTT. It encodes CASSSLIAGVGTDTQYF. Full variable domain (missing parts from reference TRBV7-8 and TRBJ2-3): GAGVSQSPRYKVAKRGQDVALRCDPISGHVSLFWYQQALGQGPEFLTYFQNEAQLDKSGLPSDRFFAERPEGSVSTLKIQRTQQEDSAVYLCASSSLIAGVGTDTQYFGPGTRLTVL.

The chain has TRBV30 and TRBJ2-7; 9 bases are a match to TRBD2. J was trimmed by 1 base and V by 4 bases; bases with no gene match: 2. From germline, CDR1 is GTSNPN and CDR2 SVGIG (reference sequence). CDR3 length: 13 amino acids. CDR3 amino acids: CAWTTSGSYEQYF. In nucleotides, the CDR3 is TGTGCCTGGACAACTAGCGGGTCCTACGAGCAGTACTTC.

The chain combines TRBV20-1 with TRBJ2-1, with D perhaps TRBD1 (5 bases). Germline loops: CDR1 DFQATT, CDR2 SNEGSKA (reference sequence). Trimming cost V 7 bases and J 9 bases, with 10 bases left between them. The CDR3 sequence is 10 residues long. In DNA form, the CDR3 reads TGCAGTGGTGGGGCTCCTGAGCAGTTCTTC. Amino acids: CSGGAPEQFF.

The chain combines TRBV5-6 with TRBJ2-2; a possible D gene is TRBD1 (6 bases). Trimming shortened V by 0 bases and J by 5 bases, and 8 bases separated the two germline ends. The CDR3 is 14 residues long. Germline V gene sequence: CDR1 SGHDT, CDR2 YYEEEE. This CDR3 is CASSLAGTTGELFF. The DNA of the CDR3 is TGTGCCAGCAGCTTGGCCGGGACAACCGGGGAGCTGTTTTTT.

This chain uses TRBV5-4 with TRBJ2-5; the D is unclear. Germline loops: CDR1 SGHNT, CDR2 YYREEE (reference sequence). The CDR3 is 14 amino acids. The V end was cut by 0 bases, the J end by 5 bases, with 11 bases between. Written as DNA, the CDR3 is TGTGCCAGCAGCTTGGGAGATTCTAGGGAGACCCAGTACTTC. This codes for CASSLGDSRETQYF.

CDR3 in amino acids: CASSPTGGRSTDTQYF. Written as DNA, the CDR3 is TGTGCCAGCAGTCCAACGGGGGGGCGCAGCACAGATACGCAGTATTTT. V and J are TRBV28 and TRBJ2-3, with 8 bases matching TRBD2. This CDR3 region has 16 residues. V was pared by 5 bases and J by 0 bases, with 7 bases of the junction left unmatched. Germline V CDR1 and CDR2: MDHEN, SYDVKM.

The DNA of the CDR3 is TGTGCCAGCAGTTACTCTGGGAGAGTACGGCATTTT. It yields the protein CASSYSGRVRHF. This rearrangement joins TRBV6-6 to TRBJ1-5; no definite D call. CDR3 length: 12 amino acids. V lost 0 bases and J 15 bases, leaving 12 bases between the germline ends. CDR1 and CDR2 (germline): MNHNY, SVGAGI (reference sequence).

The chain has TRBV7-9 and TRBJ1-5, with D unresolved. Germline V gene data show CDR1 as SEHNR and CDR2 as FQNEAQ (reference sequence). This CDR3 comprises 15 residues. The germline V and J ends were trimmed by 0 bases and 1 base, with 7 bases remaining between them. This CDR3 is CASSLAQESNQPQHF. The CDR3 DNA reads TGTGCCAGCAGCTTAGCCCAGGAGAGCAATCAGCCCCAGCATTTT. The full variable domain, completed using reference TRBV7-9 and TRBJ1-5, is DTGVSQNPRHKITKRGQNVTFRCDPISEHNRLYWYRQTLGQGPEFLTYFQNEAQLEKSRLLSDRFSAERPKGSFSTLEIQRTEQGDSAMYLCASSLAQESNQPQHFGDGTRLSIL.

V and J are TRBV5-1 and TRBJ1-4; unclear D gene. V gave up 0 bases and J gave up 3 bases, with 9 bases separating them. This CDR3 is built from 15 residues. Looked up from germline, CDR1 is SGHRS and CDR2 is YFSETQ. The CDR3 nucleotides read TGCGCCAGCAGCTTGGGGGAGATGCCTAATGAAAAACTGTTTTTT. It translates to CASSLGEMPNEKLFF.

CDR3 loop: CASSFLAGGGEQYF. CDR3 in DNA: TGTGCCAGCAGTTTCCTAGCGGGAGGTGGCGAGCAGTACTTC. The gene calls are TRBV27 and TRBJ2-7, with 11 bases identical to TRBD2. The junction had 4 bases not matched to a gene; V was cut back by 3 bases and J by 6 bases. The germline V gene has CDR1 MNHEY and CDR2 SMNVEV (reference sequence). The CDR3 is 14 amino acids.

V gene TRBV7-2 combines with J gene TRBJ2-5; the match to TRBD1 covers 11 bases. The CDR3 consists of 20 residues. With 0 bases clipped from V and 0 bases from J, the junction kept 12 bases outside the gene matches. Germline CDR1 is SGHTA and CDR2 is FQGNSA. DNA for the CDR3: TGTGCCAGCAGCTTAGCCCGGACAGGGGGCACTTACTACCACCAAGAGACCCAGTACTTC. Translation gives CASSLARTGGTYYHQETQYF.

The chain carries TRBV28 and TRBJ2-3, with a tentative D call TRBD1 (5 bases). The germline gives CDR1 MDHEN, CDR2 SYDVKM. Deletions cut 5 bases from V and 6 bases from J, with 18 bases between. The length of the CDR3 is 15 residues. The CDR3 loop is CASSPTTSRADTQYF. CDR3 sequence (DNA): TGTGCCAGCAGTCCAACAACATCCAGGGCGGATACGCAGTATTTT.

The chain has TRBV5-4 and TRBJ2-5; 10 bases are shared with TRBD2. The CDR3 is 16 residues long. The J segment lost 1 base and the V segment lost 5 bases, leaving 8 bases of the junction unmatched. In germline, CDR1 is SGHNT, CDR2 YYREEE (reference sequence). The CDR3, as DNA: TGTGCCAGCAGTCAGGGGCTAGCGGGAGTCCAAGAGACCCAGTACTTC. Translated: CASSQGLAGVQETQYF.

This chain connects TRBV15 to TRBJ2-3, with D possibly matching TRBD1 (6 bases). From germline, CDR1 is LNHNV and CDR2 YYDKDF (reference sequence). V shed 3 bases and J shed 3 bases, with 13 bases lying between them. The CDR3 sequence is 15 residues long. The CDR3 DNA sequence: TGTGCCACCAGCAGCCTTGGACAGTTTACAGATACGCAGTATTTT. The encoded protein is CATSSLGQFTDTQYF.

The chain employs TRBV27 and TRBJ2-5, with 13 nucleotides matching TRBD2. The CDR3 extends over 16 amino acids. Germline CDR1 and CDR2: MNHEY and SMNVEV (reference sequence). V trimming: 5 bases; J trimming: 2 bases; junction bases outside the gene matches: 5. The CDR3 is CASSVTSGRAQETQYF. The CDR3 DNA is TGTGCCAGCAGTGTTACTAGCGGGAGGGCTCAAGAGACCCAGTACTTC.

V and J are TRBV29-1 and TRBJ2-7; no reliable D call. Looked up from germline, CDR1 is SQVTM and CDR2 is ANQGSEA. Trimming left V 4 bases short and J 3 bases short, with 19 bases between. CDR3 length equals 15 residues. This CDR3 reads CSVVLGSQLFYEQYF. The CDR3, as DNA: TGCAGCGTTGTTTTGGGGTCCCAACTCTTCTACGAGCAGTACTTC.

As for this clone: This sample also contains other DNA sequences that code for the same CDR3. The V and J genes are TRBV27 and TRBJ2-7; perhaps TRBD1 as D (5 bases). V lost 0 bases, J lost 3 bases, and 9 bases lay in between. From germline, CDR1 is MNHEY and CDR2 SMNVEV (reference sequence). This CDR3 spans 14 amino acids. The CDR3 loop reads CASSLSRASYEQYF. The CDR3 nucleotides are TGTGCCAGCAGTTTATCCAGGGCCAGCTACGAGCAGTACTTC.

The chain is built from TRBV7-9 and TRBJ2-1; D gene uncertain. Between the trimmed V and J ends, which lost 4 bases and 13 bases, there was a span of 8 bases. The CDR3 is made up of 10 amino acids. Germline loops: CDR1 SEHNR, CDR2 FQNEAQ (reference sequence). The CDR3 is CASSYDIQFF. In DNA form, the CDR3 reads TGTGCCAGCAGCTACGACATCCAGTTCTTC.

This chain connects TRBV7-9 to TRBJ2-7, with 8 bases identical to TRBD2. The CDR3 is 14 residues long. V lost 4 bases to trimming and J lost 6 bases; unmatched junction nucleotides: 8. CDR1 and CDR2 (germline): SEHNR, FQNEAQ (reference sequence). The CDR3 coding sequence is TGTGCCAGCAGCTCCACTAGCGGTGACCTCGAGCAGTACTTC. This sequence encodes CASSSTSGDLEQYF.

In its sample, this clone was seen once. The chain has TRBV2 and TRBJ2-7, with 7 bases matching TRBD1. With V trimmed by 3 bases and J by 3 bases, 14 bases remained unmatched. CDR3 length equals 17 residues. CDR1 and CDR2 (germline): SNHLY, FYNNEI. The chain's CDR3 is CASSDSPEDRRNYEQYF. DNA of the CDR3: TGTGCCAGCAGTGACTCCCCCGAGGACAGGCGAAACTACGAGCAGTACTTC.

The chain couples TRBV5-1 to TRBJ2-2; D possibly corresponds to TRBD1 (7 bases). The CDR3 runs to 18 residues. Germline V gives CDR1 SGHRS, CDR2 YFSETQ. V lost 2 bases and J lost 2, with 19 bases in between. The CDR3 nucleotides read TGCGCCAGCAGCTTTTCCAGGGGGGTCTCGCCTAACACCGGGGAGCTGTTTTTT. Its protein is CASSFSRGVSPNTGELFF.

The rearrangement links TRBV7-2 to TRBJ2-7, with 7 bases fitting TRBD1. There are 12 residues in the CDR3. V dropped 6 bases and J dropped 5; count of bases not matched to a gene: 4. From germline, CDR1 is SGHTA and CDR2 FQGNSA. CDR3 protein: CASSFTGDEQYF. In DNA form, the CDR3 reads TGTGCCAGCAGTTTTACAGGGGACGAGCAGTACTTC. The full variable domain, completed using reference TRBV7-2 and TRBJ2-7, is GAGVSQSPSNKVTEKGKDVELRCDPISGHTALYWYRQSLGQGLEFLIYFQGNSAPDKSGLPSDRFSAERTGGSVSTLTIQRTQQEDSAVYLCASSFTGDEQYFGPGTRLTVT.

The chain joins TRBV20-1 to TRBJ2-2; D may be TRBD1 (6 bases). The V and J ends lost 5 bases and 6 bases respectively, with 7 bases between them. In germline, CDR1 is DFQATT, CDR2 SNEGSKA (reference sequence). The CDR3 sequence is 11 residues long. For the CDR3, the DNA is TGCAGTGCTTGGGGGCCCGGGGAGCTGTTTTTT. It translates to CSAWGPGELFF.